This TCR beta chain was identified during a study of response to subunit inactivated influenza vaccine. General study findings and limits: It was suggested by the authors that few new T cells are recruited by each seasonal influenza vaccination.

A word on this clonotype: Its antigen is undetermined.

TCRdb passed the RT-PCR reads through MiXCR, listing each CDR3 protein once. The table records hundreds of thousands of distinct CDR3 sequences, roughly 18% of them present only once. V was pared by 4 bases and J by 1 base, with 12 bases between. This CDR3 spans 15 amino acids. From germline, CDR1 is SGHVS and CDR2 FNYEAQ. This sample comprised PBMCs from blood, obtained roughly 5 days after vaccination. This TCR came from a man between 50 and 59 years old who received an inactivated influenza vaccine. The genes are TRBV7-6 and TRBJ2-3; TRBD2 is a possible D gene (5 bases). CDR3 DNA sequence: TGTGCCAGCAGCTCCCGGGAAAGGGGCACAGATACGCAGTATTTT. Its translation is CASSSRERGTDTQYF.